Listed below are T cell receptor beta chains from one sample, sequenced in a study of T cell repertoires in cytomegalovirus infection. MiXCR, applied by TCRdb to the reads, yields one record per CDR3 protein. Among under 850,000 distinct CDR3 sequences listed, less than 40% were seen once. Sequencing was carried out using PBMCs. These receptors were collected from a human donor in good health (CMV status not recorded). Some clones in this sample may be carry-over from other donors' samples. The CDR3 runs from the conserved cysteine through the conserved F or W. D genes are given only for firm matches. The size entry is marked missing in some rows and otherwise reads once, few, many or a size class.

j_call v_call d_call clone_size cdr3_aa cdr3_nt
TRBJ2-1 TRBV20-1 . . CSARPDHHEQFF TGCAGTGCTAGACCCGATCATCACGAGCAGTTCTTC
TRBJ1-2 TRBV2 . few CASRENRAVQYGYTF TGTGCCAGCAGGGAAAACAGGGCCGTACAGTATGGCTACACCTTC
TRBJ2-5 TRBV28 . . CASSLPPRASQETQYF TGTGCCAGCAGTTTACCCCCCAGGGCCTCCCAAGAGACCCAGTACTTC
TRBJ1-5 TRBV12-3/TRBV12-4 . few CASSPQAHLPQHF TGTGCCAGCAGTCCCCAGGCCCATCTCCCCCAGCATTTT
TRBJ2-7 TRBV7-9 . . CASSWGAGGTYEQYF TGTGCCAGCAGTTGGGGGGCAGGGGGTACGTACGAGCAGTACTTC
TRBJ1-3 TRBV7-3 TRBD1 many CASSPDRGTNTIYF TGTGCCAGCAGCCCGGACAGGGGAACTAACACCATATATTTT
TRBJ2-3 TRBV4-1 . few CASSQPPARASTDTQYF TGCGCCAGCAGCCAACCGCCAGCCAGGGCCAGCACAGATACGCAGTATTTT
TRBJ1-2 TRBV4-1 TRBD1 . CASSSGQGGYVYTF TGCGCCAGCAGTTCGGGACAGGGTGGCTATGTCTACACCTTC
TRBJ1-5 TRBV19 . . CASSIGTGNQPQHF TGTGCCAGTAGTATAGGAACAGGTAATCAGCCCCAGCATTTT
TRBJ1-1 TRBV11-2 . . CASSLSSSWNTEAFF TGTGCCAGCAGCTTATCCTCAAGTTGGAACACTGAAGCTTTTTTT
TRBJ2-3 TRBV20-1 TRBD2 few CSARLAGTDTQYF TGCAGTGCCCGACTAGCGGGAACAGATACGCAGTATTTT
TRBJ1-1 TRBV28 . few CASSSLRGGPEAFF TGTGCCAGCAGTTCGCTCCGGGGGGGCCCCGAAGCTTTCTTT
TRBJ1-1 TRBV12-3/TRBV12-4 TRBD1 few CASSTPSGTGMSTEAFF TGTGCCAGCAGCACCCCATCCGGGACAGGGATGAGCACTGAAGCTTTCTTT
TRBJ2-6 TRBV7-2 . many CASSLGSGANVLTF TGTGCCAGCAGCTTAGGGTCTGGGGCCAACGTCCTGACTTTC
TRBJ1-5 TRBV19 TRBD1 . CASSVTGGGNQPQHF TGTGCCAGTAGTGTGACAGGGGGCGGCAATCAGCCCCAGCATTTT
TRBJ1-5 TRBV28 . few CASSLWGRGSSQPQHF TGTGCCAGCAGTTTATGGGGCAGGGGAAGTAGTCAGCCCCAGCATTTT
TRBJ2-3 TRBV24-1 TRBD1 few CATSGLGRGRRTDTQYF TGTGCCACCAGCGGCCTCGGCAGGGGGCGTCGTACAGATACGCAGTATTTT
TRBJ2-5 TRBV7-9 TRBD2 few CASSLPPSGGASETQYF TGTGCCAGCAGCTTACCCCCCAGCGGGGGGGCTTCGGAGACCCAGTACTTC
TRBJ2-7 TRBV25-1 . . CASSAPPWGLARGQYEQYF TGTGCCAGCAGTGCCCCTCCCTGGGGACTTGCGAGAGGGCAATACGAGCAGTACTTC
TRBJ2-2 TRBV29-1 TRBD1 . CSVRTGGGGELFF TGCAGCGTCCGGACAGGGGGGGGCGGGGAGCTGTTTTTT
TRBJ1-1 TRBV24-1 . . CATSDPTDSIGEAFF TGTGCCACCAGTGATCCCACGGACAGTATCGGAGAAGCTTTCTTT
TRBJ2-2 TRBV7-9 . . CAKSIGGPMLFF TGTGCCAAGTCGATCGGGGGCCCGATGCTGTTTTTT
TRBJ2-3 TRBV7-2 . . CASTHPSPGGHPDTQYF TGTGCCAGCACCCACCCGTCTCCCGGGGGCCACCCGGATACGCAGTATTTT
TRBJ2-1 TRBV12-3/TRBV12-4 . . CASTLSSYNEQFF TGTGCCAGCACCCTTAGCTCCTACAATGAGCAGTTCTTC
TRBJ1-1 TRBV28 . . CARRLRGDTESFF TGTGCCAGAAGGCTCCGGGGGGACACTGAATCTTTCTTT
TRBJ2-7 TRBV6-6 TRBD2 . CASSQSHSGSYEQYF TGTGCCAGCAGTCAGTCACATAGCGGGAGCTACGAGCAGTACTTC
TRBJ2-1 TRBV6-1 . . CASSETGLWNEQFF TGTGCCAGCAGTGAAACAGGCTTGTGGAATGAGCAGTTCTTC
TRBJ1-2 TRBV19 . . CATADGFYGYTF TGTGCCACCGCAGACGGTTTCTATGGCTACACCTTC
TRBJ2-2 TRBV19 TRBD2 few CASGLAGGITGELFF TGTGCCAGTGGGCTAGCGGGAGGAATCACCGGGGAGCTGTTTTTT